Listed below are T cell receptor beta chains from one sample, sequenced in a study of T cell responses to AZD1222 COVID-19 vaccine. Profiled with immunoSEQ multiplex PCR; TCRdb holds only in-frame clones, not every one. Of around 73,000 clones listed, 89% are singletons. Specimen: peripheral blood, collected 28 days after the second AZD1222 dose. The receptor set was obtained from an adult who received the AZD1222 COVID-19 vaccine. The CDR3 runs from the conserved cysteine through the conserved F or W. D genes are given only for firm matches. Size is stated for part of the rows, as once, few or many counts, or as a class when the clone is expanded.

d_gene,abundance,v_gene,j_gene,CDR3nt,CDR3aa
-,-,TRBV11-3,TRBJ2-1,TGTGCCAGCAGCTTAGATCCTCGGGGCGAGCAGTTCTTC,CASSLDPRGEQFF
-,-,TRBV5-1,TRBJ2-3,TGCGCCAGCACCTTGGGACCCTCTGGCACAGATACGCAGTATTTT,CASTLGPSGTDTQYF
-,-,TRBV6-2/TRBV6-3,TRBJ2-3,TGTGCCAGCAGTCACTCTTGGACGGACAGCACAGATACGCAGTATTTT,CASSHSWTDSTDTQYF
TRBD1,once,TRBV15,TRBJ2-2,TGTGCCACCAGCAGAGCGGGGACAGTATCCGGGGAGCTGTTTTTT,CATSRAGTVSGELFF
-,-,TRBV19,TRBJ1-2,TGTGCCAGTAGTAAACAGGCAAACGCTAACTATGGCTACACCTTC,CASSKQANANYGYTF
-,-,TRBV6-5,TRBJ1-2,TGTGCCAGCACCAAAAGGGTGGGGCAGAACTATGGCTACACCTTC,CASTKRVGQNYGYTF
TRBD2,-,TRBV25-1,TRBJ2-2,TGTGCCAGCAGTCCTGGGACTAGCGGGAGTTCGCTGCCCGGGGAGCTGTTTTTT,CASSPGTSGSSLPGELFF
-,-,TRBV6-5,TRBJ1-2,TGTGCCAGCGGGGTGGGCCGGGACTATGGCTACACCTTC,CASGVGRDYGYTF
-,-,TRBV11-2,TRBJ1-1,TGTGCCAGCAGCTTAAAGGGGGGGAGCACTGAAGCTTTCTTT,CASSLKGGSTEAFF
TRBD1,-,TRBV28,TRBJ1-5,TGTGCCAGCAGTTCCCCCGGACAGGGGATTTCTCAGCCCCAGCATTTT,CASSSPGQGISQPQHF
-,-,TRBV28,TRBJ1-4,TGTGCCAGCAGTACAGGGATTATGAAGGCAACTAATGAAAAACTGTTTTTT,CASSTGIMKATNEKLFF
-,-,TRBV4-2,TRBJ2-3,TGTGCCAGCAGCCAAGAGTGGAGCGCCCTCCCAGATACGCAGTATTTT,CASSQEWSALPDTQYF
-,-,TRBV5-6,TRBJ1-2,TGTGCCAGCAGCCCCGGTAGTACCGGTGGCTACACCTTC,CASSPGSTGGYTF
-,-,TRBV7-9,TRBJ1-1,TGTGCCAGCAGCCTCTACAGGGACCCGAACACTGAAGCTTTCTTT,CASSLYRDPNTEAFF